This is a list of T cell receptor beta chains from one sample in a study of CD8 T cells in Susac syndrome. TCRdb re-analysed the immunoSEQ multiplex PCR reads in MiXCR, keeping a single row per CDR3 protein. The sample has approximately 100,000 distinct CDR3 sequences, approximately 95% seen once. Specimen: CD8+ T cells from PBMCs. These receptors were collected from a human donor with Susac syndrome. Both conserved end residues are part of each CDR3. Each record gives: CDR3 protein, CDR3 DNA, D gene, J gene, V gene, clone size. A D gene is named only where the DNA matches it firmly. Rows give clone size only sometimes, using once, few, many, or a class for an expanded clone.

CASSQGFRQAYSYEQYF | TGTGCCAGCAGCCAAGGTTTCAGGCAGGCTTACTCCTACGAGCAGTACTTC | - | TRBJ2-7 | TRBV14 | -
CASSQLAGGASPEQFF | TGCGCCAGCAGCCAGCTAGCGGGGGGGGCCTCCCCTGAGCAGTTCTTC | TRBD2 | TRBJ2-1 | TRBV4-1 | -
CRAEGQGYTEAFF | TGCAGAGCCGAGGGACAGGGATACACTGAAGCTTTCTTT | TRBD1 | TRBJ1-1 | TRBV20-1 | -
CATLRADTQYF | TGTGCCACCCTAAGAGCAGATACGCAGTATTTT | - | TRBJ2-3 | TRBV25-1 | -
CASSPGSSQYF | TGTGCCAGCAGCCCAGGCAGCTCCCAGTACTTC | - | TRBJ2-5 | TRBV4-2 | -
CSARYVDRDDEQYF | TGCAGTGCTAGATACGTGGACAGGGATGACGAGCAGTACTTC | TRBD1 | TRBJ2-7 | TRBV20-1 | -
CASSLSGTDGELFF | TGTGCCAGCAGCCTCTCAGGGACAGACGGGGAGCTGTTTTTT | TRBD1 | TRBJ2-2 | TRBV6-5 | -
CASSHPGQGASSSTDTQYF | TGTGCCAGCAGCCACCCGGGACAGGGGGCTTCATCTAGCACAGATACGCAGTATTTT | TRBD1 | TRBJ2-3 | TRBV4-2 | -
CASSPPGYYNEQFF | TGTGCCAGCAGTCCTCCCGGGTATTACAATGAGCAGTTCTTC | - | TRBJ2-1 | TRBV27 | -
CASSLGSLLAYGYTF | TGTGCCAGCAGCTTAGGGTCGTTGCTTGCCTATGGCTACACCTTC | - | TRBJ1-2 | TRBV7-9 | -
CASSFLGELFF | TGCGCCAGCAGTTTTTTGGGGGAGCTGTTTTTT | - | TRBJ2-2 | TRBV4-1 | -
CASSEAPNSPLHF | TGCGCCAGCAGTGAGGCCCCGAATTCACCCCTCCACTTT | - | TRBJ1-6 | TRBV4-1 | -
CASSFSPETQYF | TGTGCCAGCAGTTTTTCCCCAGAGACCCAGTACTTC | - | TRBJ2-5 | TRBV12-3/TRBV12-4 | -
CSAGPGLGKLFF | TGCAGCGCTGGCCCGGGTTTGGGAAAACTGTTTTTT | - | TRBJ1-4 | TRBV29-1 | -
CASSQPDRVIAFF | TGCGCCAGCAGTCAGCCAGACAGGGTAATAGCTTTCTTT | TRBD1 | TRBJ1-1 | TRBV23-1 | -
CASSPDRRGTYEQYF | TGTGCCAGCAGCCCGGACCGGCGGGGAACCTACGAGCAGTACTTC | - | TRBJ2-7 | TRBV11-2 | -
CASSSEWEYEQYF | TGTGCCAGCAGCTCGGAGTGGGAATACGAGCAGTACTTC | - | TRBJ2-7 | TRBV7-9 | -
CASSLTGHSTDTQYF | TGTGCCAGCAGCCTCACAGGACACAGCACAGATACGCAGTATTTT | - | TRBJ2-3 | TRBV3-1 | -
CASISPGTLSSGANVLTF | TGCGCCAGCATTAGCCCCGGGACACTTAGTTCTGGGGCCAACGTCCTGACTTTC | - | TRBJ2-6 | TRBV10-2 | -
CASSVSANYGYTF | TGTGCCAGCAGCGTCTCGGCTAACTATGGCTACACCTTC | - | TRBJ1-2 | TRBV7-8 | -
CASSDRPGRHEKLFF | TGTGCCAGCAGTGATAGGCCCGGGAGGCATGAAAAACTGTTTTTT | - | TRBJ1-4 | TRBV16 | -
CASSLDSYNEQFF | TGTGCCAGTAGTCTTGACAGCTACAATGAGCAGTTCTTC | - | TRBJ2-1 | TRBV19 | -
CASSPGLAGGLPIYNEQFF | TGTGCCAGCTCACCGGGACTAGCGGGGGGGCTCCCAATTTACAATGAGCAGTTCTTC | TRBD2 | TRBJ2-1 | TRBV18 | -
CSARPLRTSPETQYF | TGCAGTGCTAGACCCCTTCGAACTTCCCCAGAGACCCAGTACTTC | - | TRBJ2-5 | TRBV20-1 | -
CATSDITGTNNEQFF | TGTGCCACCAGTGATATTACCGGGACTAACAATGAGCAGTTCTTC | TRBD2 | TRBJ2-1 | TRBV24-1 | -
CSARPRMSSYEQYF | TGCAGTGCTAGGCCCAGGATGAGCTCCTACGAGCAGTACTTC | - | TRBJ2-7 | TRBV20-1 | -
CASNTRDSPYEQYF | TGTGCCAGCAACACCCGGGACAGTCCCTACGAGCAGTACTTC | TRBD1 | TRBJ2-7 | TRBV27 | -
CASSLSSGVGSYNEQFF | TGTGCCAGCAGCTTGAGTAGCGGGGTCGGCTCCTACAATGAGCAGTTCTTC | TRBD2 | TRBJ2-1 | TRBV5-4 | -
CASTSPPPNTEAFF | TGTGCCAGCACGTCCCCACCACCGAACACTGAAGCTTTCTTT | - | TRBJ1-1 | TRBV6-5 | once
CASSPAQGSYGYTF | TGTGCCAGCAGCCCAGCCCAAGGTAGCTATGGCTACACCTTC | - | TRBJ1-2 | TRBV12-3/TRBV12-4 | -
CASSPGWGNQPQHF | TGTGCCAGCAGTCCCGGGTGGGGCAATCAGCCCCAGCATTTT | - | TRBJ1-5 | TRBV12-3/TRBV12-4 | -
CAVWGRDGYTF | TGTGCCGTGTGGGGGCGGGATGGCTACACCTTC | - | TRBJ1-2 | TRBV27 | -
CASHRQNTEAFF | TGTGCCAGCCACAGACAAAACACTGAAGCTTTCTTT | - | TRBJ1-1 | TRBV2 | -
CASSAQALFNEQFF | TGTGCCAGCAGTGCACAGGCCTTATTCAATGAGCAGTTCTTC | - | TRBJ2-1 | TRBV6-1 | -
CASSQGSHYSRGYTF | TGTGCCAGCAGCCAAGGGAGCCACTACTCACGGGGCTACACCTTC | - | TRBJ1-2 | TRBV3-1 | -
CASREAGPYNEQFF | TGCGCCAGCAGAGAGGCGGGGCCCTACAATGAGCAGTTCTTC | - | TRBJ2-1 | TRBV5-1 | -
CASSQWGGNEQFF | TGCGCCAGCAGCCAATGGGGAGGGAATGAGCAGTTCTTC | TRBD2 | TRBJ2-1 | TRBV4-1 | -
CASSRLAVDTQYF | TGTGCCAGCAGCAGACTAGCGGTTGATACGCAGTATTTT | - | TRBJ2-3 | TRBV21-1 | -
CSARDRAYEQYF | TGCAGTGCTAGAGATCGAGCGTACGAGCAGTACTTC | - | TRBJ2-7 | TRBV20-1 | -
CASSPLGGQHTEAFF | TGTGCCAGCAGTCCGCTTGGGGGACAGCACACTGAAGCTTTCTTT | TRBD1 | TRBJ1-1 | TRBV6-2/TRBV6-3 | -
CASSSSGTGGGGTDTQYF | TGTGCCAGCAGCTCATCCGGGACCGGCGGGGGAGGGACAGATACGCAGTATTTT | TRBD2 | TRBJ2-3 | TRBV5-8 | -